The clone carrying this T cell receptor (beta chain) was detected ten times or more. MiXCR, run by TCRdb on the 5' RACE reads, gives a single entry per CDR3 protein. The sample contains hundreds of thousands of distinct CDR3 sequences, about 20% of which appear only once. The germline V gene has CDR1 KGHSH and CDR2 LQKENI. The CDR3 length is 14 residues. V lost 4 bases and J 1 base, leaving 10 bases between the germline ends. These data originate in a study of T-cell memory formation after mild COVID-19. The chain employs TRBV18 and TRBJ1-1; possible D gene TRBD1, 6 bases. Sequenced material: PBMCs or a T cell subset sorted from them (not recorded which). The clonotype originates from an adult woman who had mild COVID-19 (a few samples of this study predate the infection). Cell type and time point are not known. Written as DNA, the CDR3 is TGTGCCAGCTCACTGGACAGAAAGAACACTGAAGCTTTCTTT. Translating gives CASSLDRKNTEAFF.